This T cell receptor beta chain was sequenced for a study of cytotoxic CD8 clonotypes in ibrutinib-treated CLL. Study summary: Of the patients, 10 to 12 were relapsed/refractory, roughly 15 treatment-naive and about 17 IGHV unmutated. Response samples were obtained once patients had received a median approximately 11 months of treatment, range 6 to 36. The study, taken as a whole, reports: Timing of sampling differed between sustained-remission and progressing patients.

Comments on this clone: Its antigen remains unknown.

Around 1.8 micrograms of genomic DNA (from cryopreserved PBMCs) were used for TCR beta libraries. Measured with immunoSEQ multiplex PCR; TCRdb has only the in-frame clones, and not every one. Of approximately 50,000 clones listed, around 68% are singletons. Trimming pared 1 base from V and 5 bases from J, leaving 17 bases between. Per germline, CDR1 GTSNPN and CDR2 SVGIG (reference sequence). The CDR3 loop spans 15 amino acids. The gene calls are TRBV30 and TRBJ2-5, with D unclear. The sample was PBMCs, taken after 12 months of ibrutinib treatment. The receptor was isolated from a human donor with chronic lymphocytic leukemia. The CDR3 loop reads CAWSAHLTGRETQYF. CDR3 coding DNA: TGTGCCTGGAGTGCTCACCTGACTGGGCGGGAGACCCAGTACTTC.